This T cell receptor (beta chain) was profiled in a study of cytomegalovirus exposure and HLA in healthy donors. Study observations and caveats: Analysis performed later found about 18,000 TCR beta sequences associated with HLA alleles at 0.05 false discovery rate. Follow-up analysis later connected one missense variant in DCLRE1C with trimming of TCR beta V- and J-genes. Immune exposure was documented only through CMV serostatus.

Germline CDR1 reads SQVTM; CDR2 reads ANQGSEA. The CDR3 is 13 residues long. V lost 4 bases and J lost 5; bases outside the gene matches: 5. The PCR contained 60 Vbeta and 13 Jbeta primers. Under the authors' procedure: Later, tens of millions of unique TCR beta chains were counted in an analysis, and roughly 10 million of them were shared. This table comes from immunoSEQ multiplex PCR, and its TCRdb copy is limited to in-frame clones, with some not included. V and J calls and clone size are as listed in that table; D and trimming were resolved from the DNA. The sample comprises under 200,000 clones, about four fifths of which are singletons, and 1% rests with the top ten. This clone has more than one count but fewer than ten. Its matching antigen is unknown.

Sequenced: PBMCs. The chain recombines TRBV29-1 with TRBJ2-5; 9 bases are a match to TRBD2. This TCR came from a woman aged 45-59 years in good health and CMV-seropositive. The CDR3 loop is CSVVTSGGETQYF. DNA of the CDR3: TGCAGCGTTGTGACTAGCGGAGGGGAGACCCAGTACTTC.